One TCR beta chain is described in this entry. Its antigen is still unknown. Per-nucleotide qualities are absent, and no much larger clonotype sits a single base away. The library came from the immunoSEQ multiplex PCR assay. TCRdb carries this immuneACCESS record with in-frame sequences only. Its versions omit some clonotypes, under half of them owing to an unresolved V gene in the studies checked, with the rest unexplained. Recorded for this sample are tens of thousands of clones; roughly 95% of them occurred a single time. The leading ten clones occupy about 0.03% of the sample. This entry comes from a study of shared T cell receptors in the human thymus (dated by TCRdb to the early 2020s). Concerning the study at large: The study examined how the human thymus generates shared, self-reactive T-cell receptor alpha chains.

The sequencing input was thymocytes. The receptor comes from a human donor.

The DNA sequence is given as TGCGCCAGCAGCCCCCCCGGGACAGATTATTCACCCCTCCACTTT. It specifies CASSPPGTDYSPLHF. The rearranged segments are TRBV4-1 and TRBJ1-6; TRBD1 matches 7 bases in the middle. From the cysteine through the phenylalanine, the CDR3 covers 15 amino acids. Only the CDR3 DNA stays, 45 bases, in frame from base 1. The V end gives up 4 bases and the J end 8 bases, leaving 8 bases in the junction not matched to a gene. The CDR1 and CDR2 encoded by the germline V gene are MGHRA and YSYEKL.